This entry concerns a single T cell receptor (beta chain). The repertoire was sequenced with immunoSEQ multiplex PCR; TCRdb's copy has only in-frame clones and lacks some. The sample gives about 34,000 clones, roughly 80% of which show up once; about 14% is in the top ten. These data belong to a study of blood T cell repertoires in COVID-19. The CDR3 extends over 13 amino acids. Germline lookup yields CDR1 LGHNA and CDR2 YNFKEQ. The V gene lost 0 bases and the J gene lost 9 bases, with 6 bases spanning the gap. Sequenced material: peripheral blood. The chain couples TRBV4-2 to TRBJ1-6; D call uncertain. The receptor was isolated from an elderly man with active or convalescent COVID-19. The CDR3 DNA reads as TGTGCCAGCAGCCAAGACGAGGTTTCACCCCTCCACTTT. Translated: CASSQDEVSPLHF.